In this sample, the clone carrying this T cell receptor (beta chain) turned up many times. Its antigen is currently unknown. The sample originates from a study of regulatory T cells in long-lasting Graves disease. Study-level findings and limits: Comparison showed that persistent patients shared more public clonotypes (around 3,000) than new patients (nearly 1,000).

Germline assignment: CDR1 DFQATT and CDR2 SNEGSKA (reference sequence). J gave up 4 bases and V 4 bases, and 2 bases lay outside the gene matches. The length of the CDR3 is 14 residues. Time point of the sample: persistent/refractory GD, antithyroid drugs over 5 years with positive TRAb. The TCR library was made from RNA that had been extracted from PBMCs in TRIzol. Building the TCR beta libraries relied on iRepertoire HTBI primers, and CDR3 regions underwent Arm-PCR. Each CDR3 protein gets one entry after TCRdb re-called the multiplex PCR reads with MiXCR. The sample carries roughly 360,000 distinct CDR3 sequences, roughly 24% recorded once.

The receptor's source is a middle-aged woman with Graves disease. V is TRBV20-1 and J is TRBJ2-2, with 11 bases aligning to TRBD1. The sample consisted of peripheral blood mononuclear cells (PBMCs), taken when the disease was refractory, from a patient treated with antithyroid drugs. This CDR3 is CSAIGTGGTGELFF. Here the CDR3 DNA reads TGCAGTGCTATTGGGACAGGGGGCACCGGGGAGCTGTTTTTT.